Detailed here is one T cell receptor (beta chain). The antigen is unknown. Data came from immunoSEQ multiplex PCR; TCRdb stores just in-frame clones and leaves some out. The repertoire holds about 96,000 clones, with 85% to 90% as singletons. These data originate in a study of T cell responses to AZD1222 COVID-19 vaccine. Overall study results and limits: Spike-wide vaccine-associated CD4 TCRs dominated at 160-218 and 743-854. Vaccination with two AZD1222 doses was followed by a rise in Spike-specific TCR breadth and depth.

The V and J ends lost 4 bases and 1 base respectively, with 20 bases between them. The CDR3 is made up of 18 amino acids. Germline CDR1 reads MGHRA; CDR2 reads YSYEKL. The V and J genes are TRBV4-1 and TRBJ1-5; the D is unclear. The source is an adult in good health. The material sequenced was peripheral blood, taken on day 0 of AZD1222 vaccination. The CDR3 reads CASSPHTDLGRSNQPQHF. In DNA form, the CDR3 reads TGCGCCAGCAGCCCCCATACAGACCTGGGTCGGAGCAATCAGCCCCAGCATTTT.